This entry lists 13 T cell receptor beta chains sequenced from one sample in a study of blood T cells in healthy people across ages. Together with a sample-barcoded 5' primer, a J-beta primer mix was included in a second PCR lasting roughly 6 to 12 cycles. TCRdb reanalysed the 5' RACE reads using MiXCR and keeps one entry per CDR3 protein. The repertoire holds 1.5 million to 2 million distinct CDR3 sequences, with about 50% as singletons. Sequenced input: blood. The receptor source for this set is a middle-aged woman in good health.

This clonotype came up many times. The chain is built from TRBV7-2 and TRBJ1-2, with unresolved D. CDR1 SGHTA and CDR2 FQGNSA come from the germline V gene. Trimming shortened V by 1 base and J by 5 bases, and 8 bases separated the two germline ends. This CDR3 comprises 13 residues. CDR3 region: CASSLGTEYGYTF. CDR3 sequence (DNA): TGTGCCAGCAGCTTAGGCACAGAGTATGGCTACACCTTC.

This clonotype has only one observation. The V gene is TRBV4-2, the J gene TRBJ2-5; the match to TRBD2 covers 10 bases. The J call may be mistaken, given a closer DNA end match to TRBJ2-7. The CDR3 runs 14 residues. The germline V gene encodes CDR1 LGHNA and CDR2 YNFKEQ. CDR3 nucleotides: TGTGCCAGCAGCCCTCCAGCGGGGGGGCACGAGCAGTACTTC. This codes for CASSPPAGGHEQYF.

The V call is TRBV5-1, the J call TRBJ2-3; a weak D match, TRBD2 (5 bases). The CDR3 covers 16 residues. V dropped 5 bases and J dropped 2 bases, with 18 bases sitting between them. Germline lookup yields CDR1 SGHRS and CDR2 YFSETQ. In nucleotides, the CDR3 is TGCGCCAGCAGACCCCTGGGGAGCGGTCTCACAGATACGCAGTATTTT. The encoded protein is CASRPLGSGLTDTQYF. Drawing the rest from reference TRBV5-1 and TRBJ2-3, the complete variable domain is KAGVTQTPRYLIKTRGQQVTLSCSPISGHRSVSWYQQTPGQGLQFLFEYFSETQRNKGNFPGRFSGRQFSNSRSEMNVSTLELGDSALYLCASRPLGSGLTDTQYFGPGTRLTVL.

This clonotype was found a few times. This chain joins TRBV12-3 or TRBV12-4 and TRBJ1-5, with 8 bases matching TRBD1. The ends lost 6 bases at V and 1 base at J; junction bases unmatched: 5. The CDR3 is made up of 15 amino acids. For the CDR3, the DNA is TGTGCCAGCAGGAGACAGGGGATGAGCAATCAGCCCCAGCATTTT. This gives the protein CASRRQGMSNQPQHF.

The chain employs TRBV10-3 and TRBJ2-7; D is undetermined. This CDR3 has 14 amino acids. The germline V gene encodes CDR1 ENHRY and CDR2 SYGVKD. Trimming took off 3 bases at V and 0 bases at J, with 9 bases between the two ends. The chain's CDR3 is CAISESRLSYEQYF. For the CDR3, the DNA is TGTGCCATCAGTGAATCCAGGCTCTCCTACGAGCAGTACTTC.

The rearrangement joins TRBV6-5 to TRBJ2-3; TRBD2 matches 12 bases. V trimming: 2 bases; J trimming: 0 bases; junction bases outside the gene matches: 0. The CDR3 totals 16 residues. CDR1 and CDR2 (germline): MNHEY, SVGAGI. The CDR3 sequence: CASSYLAGGSTDTQYF. For the CDR3, the DNA is TGTGCCAGCAGTTACCTAGCGGGGGGGAGCACAGATACGCAGTATTTT.

The chain is built from TRBV7-2 and TRBJ2-3, with 9 bases fitting TRBD2. CDR3 size: 17 residues. V dropped 1 base and J dropped 2; count of bases not matched to a gene: 7. Germline values: CDR1 SGHTA, CDR2 FQGNSA. CDR3 in amino acids: CASSLVPLAGFTDTQYF. CDR3 DNA: TGTGCCAGCAGCTTAGTCCCTCTAGCGGGATTCACAGATACGCAGTATTTT.

The chain joins TRBV19 to TRBJ2-4, with 10 bases identical to TRBD1. The CDR3 sequence is 17 residues long. Per the germline V gene, CDR1 is LNHDA and CDR2 is SQIVND (reference sequence). V was pared by 7 bases and J by 0 bases, with 9 bases of the junction left unmatched. Here the CDR3 DNA reads TGTGCCAGTACCGGGACAGGGGACGGAGAAGCCAAAAACATTCAGTACTTC. It specifies CASTGTGDGEAKNIQYF.

The V and J genes are TRBV5-1 and TRBJ2-5; D gene ambiguous. The germline V gene encodes CDR1 SGHRS and CDR2 YFSETQ. CDR3 length: 13 amino acids. Trimming shortened V by 4 bases and J by 1 base, and 8 bases separated the two germline ends. The CDR3 nucleotides are TGCGCCAGCAGCAGGTACAGCCAAGAGACCCAGTACTTC. It specifies CASSRYSQETQYF.

The V gene is TRBV6-2 or TRBV6-3, the J gene TRBJ2-3; no reliable D call. The CDR3 extends over 14 amino acids. V lost 5 bases to trimming and J lost 6 bases, with 15 bases between them. The germline CDR1 and CDR2 sequences are MNHEY and SVGEGT. CDR3 coding DNA: TGTGCCAGCAGTGATGTCACGAGTAAGGATACGCAGTATTTT. This translates into CASSDVTSKDTQYF.

Written as DNA, the CDR3 is TGTGCCAGCAGCCAAGGAACAGGCTATAATTCACCCCTCCACTTT. Translated: CASSQGTGYNSPLHF. The rearrangement uses TRBV3-1 and TRBJ1-6; D possibly corresponds to TRBD1 (5 bases). There are 15 residues in the CDR3. V gave up 1 base and J gave up 3 bases, with 7 bases separating them. In germline, CDR1 is LGHDT, CDR2 YNNKEL (reference sequence).

V usage is TRBV6-1 and J usage is TRBJ2-6; 7 bases match TRBD1. CDR3 length: 18 amino acids. The V gene's germline CDR1 is MNHNS and CDR2 SASEGT. V was clipped by 5 bases and J by 0 bases; unmatched bases: 10. CDR3 nucleotide sequence: TGTGCCAGCAGTCCCCGACAGGGTCCGAGCTCTGGGGCCAACGTCCTGACTTTC. Translated: CASSPRQGPSSGANVLTF.

This rearrangement joins TRBV6-2 or TRBV6-3 to TRBJ1-4, with D possibly being TRBD1 (5 bases). Trimming took off 6 bases at V and 2 bases at J, with 13 bases between the two ends. This CDR3 region has 15 residues. Looked up from germline, CDR1 is MNHEY and CDR2 is SVGEGT. CDR3 coding DNA: TGTGCCAGCAGAGACCCAGGGAGGACTAATGAAAAACTGTTTTTT. Its protein product is CASRDPGRTNEKLFF.